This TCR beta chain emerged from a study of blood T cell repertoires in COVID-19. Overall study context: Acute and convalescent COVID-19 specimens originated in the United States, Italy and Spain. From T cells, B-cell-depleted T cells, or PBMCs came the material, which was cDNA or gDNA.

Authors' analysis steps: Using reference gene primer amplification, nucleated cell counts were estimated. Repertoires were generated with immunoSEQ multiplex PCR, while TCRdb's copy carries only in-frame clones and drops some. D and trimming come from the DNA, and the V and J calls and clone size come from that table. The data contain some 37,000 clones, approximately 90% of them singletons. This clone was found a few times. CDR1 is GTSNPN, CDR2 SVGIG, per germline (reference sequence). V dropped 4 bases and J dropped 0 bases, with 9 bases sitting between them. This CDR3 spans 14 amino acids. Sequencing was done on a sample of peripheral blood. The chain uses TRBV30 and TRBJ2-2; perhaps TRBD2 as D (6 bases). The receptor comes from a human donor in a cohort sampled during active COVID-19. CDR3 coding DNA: TGTGCCTGGAAGGGCGGGGCGAACACCGGGGAGCTGTTTTTT. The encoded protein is CAWKGGANTGELFF. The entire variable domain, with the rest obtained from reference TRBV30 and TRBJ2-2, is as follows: SQTIHQWPATLVQPVGSPLSLECTVEGTSNPNLYWYRQAAGRGLQLLFYSVGIGQISSEVPQNLSASRPQDRQFILSSKKLLLSDSGFYLCAWKGGANTGELFFGEGSRLTVL.